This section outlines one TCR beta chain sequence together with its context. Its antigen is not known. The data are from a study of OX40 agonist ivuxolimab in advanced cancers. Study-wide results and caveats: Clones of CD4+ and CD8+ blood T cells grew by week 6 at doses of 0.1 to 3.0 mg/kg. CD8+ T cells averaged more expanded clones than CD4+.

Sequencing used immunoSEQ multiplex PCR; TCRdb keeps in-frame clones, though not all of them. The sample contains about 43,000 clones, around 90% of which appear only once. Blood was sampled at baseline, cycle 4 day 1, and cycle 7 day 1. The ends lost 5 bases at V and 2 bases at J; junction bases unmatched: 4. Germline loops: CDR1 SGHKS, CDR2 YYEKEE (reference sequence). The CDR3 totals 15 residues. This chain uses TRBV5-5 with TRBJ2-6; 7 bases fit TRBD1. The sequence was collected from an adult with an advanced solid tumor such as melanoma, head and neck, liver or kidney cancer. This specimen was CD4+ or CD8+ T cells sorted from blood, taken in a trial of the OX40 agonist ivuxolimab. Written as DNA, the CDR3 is TGTGCCAGCAGGAGAGACAGGGCTGGGGCCAACGTCCTGACTTTC. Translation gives CASRRDRAGANVLTF. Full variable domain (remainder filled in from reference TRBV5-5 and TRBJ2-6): DAGVTQSPTHLIKTRGQQVTLRCSPISGHKSVSWYQQVLGQGPQFIFQYYEKEERGRGNFPDRFSARQFPNYSSELNVNALLLGDSALYLCASRRDRAGANVLTFGAGSRLTVL.